Following are 5 T cell receptor beta chains from one sample sequenced in a study of monozygotic twins with cystic fibrosis. Assay: immunoSEQ multiplex PCR; the TCRdb copy retains only in-frame clones and omits some. Counted here are 30,000 to 40,000 clones, approximately 97% occurring once; the ten biggest clones make up 0.15% to 0.2%. The sample comprised blood. Receptor source: a girl aged 2 to 10 with cystic fibrosis.

The V call is TRBV6-1, the J call TRBJ2-7; TRBD1 or TRBD2 may be the D gene (5 bases each). V dropped 6 bases and J dropped 2 bases, with 17 bases sitting between them. Per the germline V gene, CDR1 is MNHNS and CDR2 is SASEGT. The CDR3 consists of 15 residues. CDR3 amino acids: CASSRAWDGPYEQYF. For the CDR3, the DNA is TGTGCCAGCAGCAGAGCCTGGGACGGTCCCTACGAGCAGTACTTC.

The chain carries TRBV4-1 and TRBJ2-7, with no clear D. The CDR3 contains 12 residues. Germline loops: CDR1 MGHRA, CDR2 YSYEKL. V was trimmed by 1 base and J by 3 bases, leaving 4 bases between them. The CDR3, as DNA: TGCGCCAGCAGCCAAGTGGGCTACGAGCAGTACTTC. Its protein is CASSQVGYEQYF.

The count of this clone is one. The J gene is TRBJ1-5, the V gene TRBV5-1; D is possibly TRBD1 (5 bases). Trimming left V 3 bases short and J 3 bases short, with 7 bases between. CDR3 length equals 13 residues. Germline CDR1 SGHRS, CDR2 YFSETQ. In DNA form, the CDR3 reads TGCGCCAGCAGCTCAGGGCCCAATCAGCCCCAGCATTTT. This gives the protein CASSSGPNQPQHF.

J is TRBJ1-6 and V is TRBV4-1, with 7 bases identical to TRBD1. Germline V lookup: CDR1 MGHRA, CDR2 YSYEKL. Germline trimming cut 0 bases from V and 5 bases from J; bases unmatched to any gene: 4. This CDR3 region has 16 residues. CDR3 coding DNA: TGCGCCAGCAGCCAAGACTGGGACAGTAATAATTCACCCCTCCACTTT. Protein sequence: CASSQDWDSNNSPLHF.

The rearrangement joins TRBV5-1 to TRBJ2-3; D may be TRBD2 (6 bases). Per the germline V gene, CDR1 is SGHRS and CDR2 is YFSETQ. V lost 4 bases and J lost 4, with 13 bases in between. The CDR3 runs 14 residues. CDR3 coding DNA: TGCGCCAGCAGCGGTAGCGGAAGGGCAGATACGCAGTATTTT. Its protein product is CASSGSGRADTQYF.